The 24 T cell receptor beta chains presented below share a single source sample, sequenced in a study of blood T cell repertoires in COVID-19. This table comes from immunoSEQ multiplex PCR, and its TCRdb copy is limited to in-frame clones, with some not included. The table lists 200,000 to 250,000 clones, nearly 90% of them singletons. Sample: PBMCs or T cells enriched from blood (not recorded which). All receptors derive from a man younger than 45 who had recovered from COVID-19.

CDR3 amino acids: CASSQDFEGAGNSPLHF. CDR3 coding DNA: TGCGCCAGCAGCCAAGATTTTGAGGGGGCGGGAAATTCACCCCTCCACTTT. The chain employs TRBV4-3 and TRBJ1-6; TRBD1 agrees at 7 bases. Germline CDR1 is LGHNA and CDR2 is YSLEER. This CDR3 region has 17 residues. The J segment lost 7 bases and the V segment lost 0 bases, leaving 9 bases of the junction unmatched.

The chain joins TRBV11-2 to TRBJ1-5, with 7 nucleotides matching TRBD1. Germline V gives CDR1 SGHAT, CDR2 FQNNGV. V lost 3 bases, J lost 6 bases, and 8 bases stayed unmatched. This CDR3 has 15 amino acids. The CDR3 reads CASSLGATGAQPQHF. The CDR3 nucleotides read TGTGCCAGCAGCTTGGGGGCCACAGGGGCTCAGCCCCAGCATTTT.

This clone occurred a few times. The chain links TRBV11-2 to TRBJ1-2; 7 positions match TRBD1. CDR1 SGHAT and CDR2 FQNNGV come from the germline V gene. V dropped 5 bases and J dropped 4; count of bases not matched to a gene: 10. This CDR3 comprises 15 residues. In DNA, the CDR3 is TGTGCCAGCAGCGGAGACAGGGTACGAGGCTATGGCTACACCTTC. Its translation: CASSGDRVRGYGYTF.

The CDR3 nucleotides are TGTGCCAGCAGCTTGGAACGGGGTCGGACTAGCGGGGGGGCCGGGAATGAGCAGTTCTTC. It yields the protein CASSLERGRTSGGAGNEQFF. The chain links TRBV5-8 to TRBJ2-1, with 15 bases identical to TRBD2. The CDR3 covers 20 residues. The V gene's germline CDR1 is SGHTS and CDR2 YDEGEE. V lost 0 bases and J lost 7; bases outside the gene matches: 14.

The rearrangement links TRBV19 to TRBJ2-3, with 7 bases aligning to TRBD2. Germline assignment: CDR1 LNHDA and CDR2 SQIVND (reference sequence). V dropped 3 bases and J dropped 0; count of bases not matched to a gene: 3. This CDR3 comprises 15 residues. CDR3 nucleotide sequence: TGTGCCAGTAGTATTAGGCGGGGGAGCACAGATACGCAGTATTTT. Translation: CASSIRRGSTDTQYF. The full variable domain, in which reference TRBV19 and TRBJ2-3 provide the parts outside the CDR3, is DGGITQSPKYLFRKEGQNVTLSCEQNLNHDAMYWYRQDPGQGLRLIYYSQIVNDFQKGDIAEGYSVSREKKESFPLTVTSAQKNPTAFYLCASSIRRGSTDTQYFGPGTRLTVL.

The CDR3 DNA follows: TGTGCCAGTAGTCGGACAGGGACGAACTATGGCTACACCTTC. Residues: CASSRTGTNYGYTF. The J gene is TRBJ1-2, the V gene TRBV19; 8 bases are shared with TRBD1. V lost 5 bases to trimming and J lost 2 bases; unmatched junction nucleotides: 4. From germline, CDR1 is LNHDA and CDR2 SQIVND (reference sequence). There are 14 residues in the CDR3.

This clone was seen a handful of times. The chain is built from TRBV10-3 and TRBJ1-4; the D is unclear. The CDR3 runs to 13 residues. Trimming removed 8 bases at V and 6 bases at J, with 13 bases between. CDR1 and CDR2 from the germline V gene are ENHRY and SYGVKD. The CDR3 DNA sequence: TGTGCCATCTCACAACGTTTGGATGAAAAACTGTTTTTT. It is translated as CAISQRLDEKLFF.

The chain recombines TRBV5-1 with TRBJ2-3; D is uncertain. The CDR3 spans 15 residues. CDR1 SGHRS and CDR2 YFSETQ come from the germline V gene. The V and J ends lost 2 bases and 1 base respectively, with 11 bases between them. DNA for the CDR3: TGCGCCAGCAGCTTTGGTAGTAGTGGCACAGATACGCAGTATTTT. Translating gives CASSFGSSGTDTQYF.

The V gene is TRBV24-1, the J gene TRBJ1-4; 9 bases match TRBD1. CDR1 and CDR2 (germline): KGHDR, SFDVKD. The V segment lost 4 bases and the J segment 8 bases; nucleotides outside the gene matches: 16. The CDR3 length is 18 residues. CDR3 bases: TGTGCCACCAGTGACCCCCGGGACAGGGAAATTCGGCAGGAAAAACTGTTTTTT. This gives the protein CATSDPRDREIRQEKLFF.

This clone has just a few counts. This specimen includes other DNA sequences encoding the same CDR3. V is TRBV12-3 or TRBV12-4 and J is TRBJ1-5; no reliable D call. V shed 3 bases and J shed 4 bases, with 4 bases lying between them. This CDR3 comprises 12 residues. The CDR3 sequence is CASSFRNQPQHF. In DNA, the CDR3 is TGTGCCAGCAGTTTCAGAAATCAGCCCCAGCATTTT.

This chain joins TRBV3-1 (or the pseudogene TRBV3-2) and TRBJ1-1; TRBD1 aligns across 9 bases. Germline V lookup: CDR1 LGHDT, CDR2 YNNKEL (reference sequence). Trimming cost V 5 bases and J 5 bases; bases outside gene matches: 6. The CDR3 is made up of 14 amino acids. This chain's CDR3 is CASSTTGGGTEAFF. CDR3 DNA sequence: TGTGCCAGCAGCACTACAGGGGGCGGGACTGAAGCTTTCTTT.

The CDR3 sequence: CASSSKLQGLPDTQYF. DNA of the CDR3: TGTGCCAGCAGCTCGAAACTTCAGGGGTTGCCAGATACGCAGTATTTT. The gene calls are TRBV7-6 and TRBJ2-3, with D perhaps matching TRBD1 (6 bases). CDR3 size: 16 residues. Germline CDR1 SGHVS, CDR2 FNYEAQ. V was clipped by 4 bases and J by 4 bases, with 18 bases between them.

The rearrangement joins TRBV6-1 to TRBJ1-2; D is uncertain. The CDR3 spans 15 residues. V lost 2 bases and J lost 11, with 21 bases in between. Germline lookup yields CDR1 MNHNS and CDR2 SASEGT. Here the CDR3 DNA reads TGTGCCAGCAGTGAATTCTTAAGCGTTGACGCGCGATACACCTTC. Protein product: CASSEFLSVDARYTF.

This chain joins TRBV3-1 (or the pseudogene TRBV3-2) and TRBJ1-2; 9 bases match TRBD1. V was pared by 1 base and J by 7 bases, with 10 bases of the junction left unmatched. The CDR3 spans 16 residues. The germline gives CDR1 LGHDT, CDR2 YNNKEL (reference sequence). The CDR3 spells CASSQAGRTGDRGYTF. Written as DNA, the CDR3 is TGTGCCAGCAGCCAAGCAGGCCGGACAGGGGATCGTGGCTACACCTTC.

The chain is built from TRBV7-2 and TRBJ1-2; the D is unclear. CDR1 is SGHTA and CDR2 is FQGNSA in the germline V gene. This CDR3 is built from 12 residues. The V gene lost 5 bases and the J gene lost 4 bases, with 8 bases spanning the gap. The CDR3 nucleotides are TGTGCCAGCAGCCCCCGGGGCTATGGCTACACCTTC. Protein: CASSPRGYGYTF.

This clone came up a few times. The CDR3 here is CASSTDRWQYF. Written as DNA, the CDR3 is TGTGCCAGCAGTACAGATCGGTGGCAGTACTTC. V and J are TRBV2 and TRBJ2-7; D is uncertain. The germline CDR1 and CDR2 sequences are SNHLY and FYNNEI. V lost 5 bases and J 9 bases, leaving 11 bases between the germline ends. The CDR3 length is 11 residues.

The chain carries TRBV11-2 and TRBJ1-2, with D perhaps matching TRBD1 (5 bases). Trimming took 2 bases from V and 6 from J, leaving 10 bases between them. The CDR3 runs to 13 residues. Germline CDR1 reads SGHAT; CDR2 reads FQNNGV. Here the CDR3 DNA reads TGTGCCAGCAGCTTACAGGGAATCAATGGCTACACCTTC. Translating gives CASSLQGINGYTF.

The chain has TRBV7-9 and TRBJ2-5; tentatively, D is TRBD2 (5 bases). V lost 0 bases to trimming and J lost 5 bases, with 13 bases between them. The length of the CDR3 is 15 residues. In germline, CDR1 is SEHNR, CDR2 FQNEAQ (reference sequence). The CDR3 is CASSLAAGNRETQYF. The CDR3 DNA is TGTGCCAGCAGCTTAGCGGCCGGGAATAGGGAGACCCAGTACTTC.

The chain employs TRBV19 and TRBJ1-2, with 11 bases matching TRBD1. The germline V gene encodes CDR1 LNHDA and CDR2 SQIVND (reference sequence). The CDR3 is 15 amino acids. Trimming removed 5 bases from V and 5 bases from J; junction bases left unmatched: 7. The CDR3 loop reads CASSAPGQGEYGYTF. Written as DNA, the CDR3 is TGTGCCAGTAGTGCCCCGGGACAGGGGGAGTATGGCTACACCTTC.

This CDR3 is CASSQDLVSYTF. The CDR3 nucleotides read TGTGCCAGCAGCCAAGATTTAGTTAGCTACACCTTC. The chain uses TRBV4-2 and TRBJ1-2; D is ambiguous. V was trimmed by 0 bases and J by 9 bases, leaving 8 bases between them. The CDR3 contains 12 residues. Germline-derived CDR1 and CDR2 are LGHNA and YNFKEQ.

This clone is a singleton in its sample. The chain links TRBV7-3 to TRBJ1-6, with 10 bases matching TRBD1. CDR1 and CDR2 from the germline V gene are SGHTA and FQGTGA. V lost 2 bases, J lost 8 bases, and 3 bases stayed unmatched. The CDR3 length is 15 residues. CDR3 sequence reads: CASSLSGTGDSPLHF. For the CDR3, the DNA is TGTGCCAGCAGCTTATCAGGGACAGGGGATTCACCCCTCCACTTT. Full variable domain (missing parts from reference TRBV7-3 and TRBJ1-6): GAGVSQTPSNKVTEKGKYVELRCDPISGHTALYWYRQSLGQGPEFLIYFQGTGAADDSGLPNDRFFAVRPEGSVSTLKIQRTERGDSAVYLCASSLSGTGDSPLHFGNGTRLTVT.

The chain joins TRBV30 to TRBJ1-1; D unresolved. The CDR3 sequence is 14 residues long. Germline assignment: CDR1 GTSNPN and CDR2 SVGIG (reference sequence). Trimming removed 3 bases at V and 4 bases at J, with 15 bases between. CDR3 loop: CAWRLGDAGTEAFF. The CDR3, as DNA: TGTGCCTGGAGGTTGGGAGACGCTGGCACTGAAGCTTTCTTT.

The V and J genes are TRBV4-3 and TRBJ2-1; 10 nucleotides match TRBD2. V trimming: 3 bases; J trimming: 7 bases; junction bases outside the gene matches: 3. Per germline, CDR1 LGHNA and CDR2 YSLEER. The CDR3 extends over 14 amino acids. CDR3 amino acids: CASSQGLAFNEQFF. As DNA, the CDR3 is TGCGCCAGCAGCCAGGGACTAGCGTTTAATGAGCAGTTCTTC.

The rearrangement uses TRBV4-1 and TRBJ2-3; D is perhaps TRBD2 (6 bases). Germline values: CDR1 MGHRA, CDR2 YSYEKL. The germline V and J ends were trimmed by 1 base and 1 base, with 9 bases remaining between them. This CDR3 comprises 15 residues. CDR3 coding DNA: TGCGCCAGCAGCCAAGTACCGGGGGGCACAGATACGCAGTATTTT. It yields the protein CASSQVPGGTDTQYF.